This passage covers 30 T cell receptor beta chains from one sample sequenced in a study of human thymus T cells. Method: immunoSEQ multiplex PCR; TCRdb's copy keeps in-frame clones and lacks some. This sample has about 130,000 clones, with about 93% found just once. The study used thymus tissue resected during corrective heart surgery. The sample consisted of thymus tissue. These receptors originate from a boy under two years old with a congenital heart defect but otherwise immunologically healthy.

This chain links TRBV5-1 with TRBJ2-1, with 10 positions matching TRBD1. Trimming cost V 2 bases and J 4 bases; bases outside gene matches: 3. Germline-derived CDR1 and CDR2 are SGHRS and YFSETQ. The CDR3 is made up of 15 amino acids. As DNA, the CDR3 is TGCGCCAGCAGCTTTCCGGGACAGGGGTACAATGAGCAGTTCTTC. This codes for CASSFPGQGYNEQFF.

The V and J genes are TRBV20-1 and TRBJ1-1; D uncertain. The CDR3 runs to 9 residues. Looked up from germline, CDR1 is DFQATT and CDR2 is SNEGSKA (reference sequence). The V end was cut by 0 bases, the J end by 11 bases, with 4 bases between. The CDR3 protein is CSARESAFF. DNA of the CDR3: TGCAGTGCTAGAGAGTCGGCTTTCTTT.

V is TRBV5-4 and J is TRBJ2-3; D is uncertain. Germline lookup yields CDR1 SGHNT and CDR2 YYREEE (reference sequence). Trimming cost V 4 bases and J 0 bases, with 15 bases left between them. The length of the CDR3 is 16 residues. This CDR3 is CASSPTLSSSTDTQYF. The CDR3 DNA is TGTGCCAGCAGCCCCACCCTTTCCTCTAGCACAGATACGCAGTATTTT.

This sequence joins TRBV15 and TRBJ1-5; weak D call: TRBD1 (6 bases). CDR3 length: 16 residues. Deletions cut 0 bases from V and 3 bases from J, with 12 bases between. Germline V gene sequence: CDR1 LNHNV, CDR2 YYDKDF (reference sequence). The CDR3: CATSRESGTYNQPQHF. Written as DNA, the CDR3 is TGTGCCACCAGCAGAGAGTCAGGGACATACAATCAGCCCCAGCATTTT. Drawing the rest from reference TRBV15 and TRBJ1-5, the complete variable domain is DAMVIQNPRYQVTQFGKPVTLSCSQTLNHNVMYWYQQKSSQAPKLLFHYYDKDFNNEADTPDNFQSRRPNTSFCFLDIRSPGLGDTAMYLCATSRESGTYNQPQHFGDGTRLSIL.

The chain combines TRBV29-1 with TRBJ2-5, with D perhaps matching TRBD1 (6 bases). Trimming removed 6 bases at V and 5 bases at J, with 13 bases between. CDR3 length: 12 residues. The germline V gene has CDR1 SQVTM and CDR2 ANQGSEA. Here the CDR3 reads CSVSQGWETQYF. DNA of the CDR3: TGCAGCGTGTCACAGGGATGGGAGACCCAGTACTTC.

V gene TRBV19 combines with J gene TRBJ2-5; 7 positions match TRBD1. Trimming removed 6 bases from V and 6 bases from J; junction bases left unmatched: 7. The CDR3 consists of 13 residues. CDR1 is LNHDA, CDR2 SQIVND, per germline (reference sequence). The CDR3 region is CASSTGQQKTQYF. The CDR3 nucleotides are TGTGCCAGTAGCACGGGACAGCAAAAGACCCAGTACTTC.

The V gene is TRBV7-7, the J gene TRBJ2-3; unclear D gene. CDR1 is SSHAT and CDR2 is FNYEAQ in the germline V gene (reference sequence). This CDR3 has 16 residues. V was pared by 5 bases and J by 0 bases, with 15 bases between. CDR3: CASSEFLVTSTDTQYF. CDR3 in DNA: TGTGCCAGCAGCGAGTTTCTCGTAACTAGCACAGATACGCAGTATTTT.

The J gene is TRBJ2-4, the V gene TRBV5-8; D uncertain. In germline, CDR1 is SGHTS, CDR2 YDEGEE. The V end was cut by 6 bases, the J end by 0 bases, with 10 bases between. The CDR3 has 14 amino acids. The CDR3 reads CASKVKLAKNIQYF. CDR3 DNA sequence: TGTGCCAGCAAGGTAAAGCTAGCCAAAAACATTCAGTACTTC. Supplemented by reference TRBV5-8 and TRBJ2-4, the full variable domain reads EAGVTQSPTHLIKTRGQQATLRCSPISGHTSVYWYQQALGLGLQFLLWYDEGEERNRGNFPPRFSGRQFPNYSSELNVNALELEDSALYLCASKVKLAKNIQYFGAGTRLSVL.

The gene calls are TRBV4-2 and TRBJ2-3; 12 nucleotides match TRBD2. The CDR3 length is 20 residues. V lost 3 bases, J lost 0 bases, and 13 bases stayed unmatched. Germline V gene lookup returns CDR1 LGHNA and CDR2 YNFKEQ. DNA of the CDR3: TGTGCCAGCAGCCAGGACATACTAGCGGGGGGCCGGACTAGCACAGATACGCAGTATTTT. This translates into CASSQDILAGGRTSTDTQYF.

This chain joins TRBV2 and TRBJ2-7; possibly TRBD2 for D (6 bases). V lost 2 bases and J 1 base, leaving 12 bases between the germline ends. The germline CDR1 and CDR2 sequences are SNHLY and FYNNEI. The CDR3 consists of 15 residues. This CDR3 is CASSENRDSSYEQYF. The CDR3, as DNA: TGTGCCAGCAGTGAAAACCGGGACTCTTCCTACGAGCAGTACTTC. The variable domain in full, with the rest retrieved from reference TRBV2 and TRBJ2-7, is EPEVTQTPSHQVTQMGQEVILRCVPISNHLYFYWYRQILGQKVEFLVSFYNNEISEKSEIFDDQFSVERPDGSNFTLKIRSTKLEDSAMYFCASSENRDSSYEQYFGPGTRLTVT.

The CDR3 protein is CASRSDFRAGDQPQHF. CDR3 sequence (DNA): TGTGCCAGTAGATCCGACTTCCGAGCGGGGGATCAGCCCCAGCATTTT. V and J are TRBV19 and TRBJ1-5, with D possibly being TRBD1 (5 bases). The length of the CDR3 is 16 residues. The germline gives CDR1 LNHDA, CDR2 SQIVND (reference sequence). Trimming took 6 bases from V and 5 from J, leaving 20 bases between them.

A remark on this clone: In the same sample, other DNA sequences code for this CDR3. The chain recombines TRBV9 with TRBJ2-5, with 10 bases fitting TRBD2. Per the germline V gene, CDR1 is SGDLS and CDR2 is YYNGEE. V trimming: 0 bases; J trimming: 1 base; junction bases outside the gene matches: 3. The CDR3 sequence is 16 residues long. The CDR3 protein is CASSVASGGLQETQYF. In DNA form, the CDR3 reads TGTGCCAGCAGCGTAGCTAGCGGGGGCCTCCAAGAGACCCAGTACTTC.

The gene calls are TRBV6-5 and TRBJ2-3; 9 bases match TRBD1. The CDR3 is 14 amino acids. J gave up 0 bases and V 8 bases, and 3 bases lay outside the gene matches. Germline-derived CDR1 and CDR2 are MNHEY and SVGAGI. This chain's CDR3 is CASPDRGSTDTQYF. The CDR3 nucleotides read TGTGCCAGCCCGGACAGGGGAAGCACAGATACGCAGTATTTT.

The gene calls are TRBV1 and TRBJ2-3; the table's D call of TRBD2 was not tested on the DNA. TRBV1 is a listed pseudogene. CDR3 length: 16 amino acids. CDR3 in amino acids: CTSSQDGFTNTDTQYF. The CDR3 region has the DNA TGCACCAGCAGCCAAGATGGATTTACTAACACAGATACGCAGTATTTT.

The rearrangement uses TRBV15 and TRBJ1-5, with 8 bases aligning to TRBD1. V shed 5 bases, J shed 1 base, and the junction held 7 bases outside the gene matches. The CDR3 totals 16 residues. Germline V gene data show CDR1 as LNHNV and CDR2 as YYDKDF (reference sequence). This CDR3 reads CATSWRTGRSNQPQHF. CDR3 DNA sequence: TGTGCCACCAGCTGGAGGACAGGGAGGAGCAATCAGCCCCAGCATTTT.

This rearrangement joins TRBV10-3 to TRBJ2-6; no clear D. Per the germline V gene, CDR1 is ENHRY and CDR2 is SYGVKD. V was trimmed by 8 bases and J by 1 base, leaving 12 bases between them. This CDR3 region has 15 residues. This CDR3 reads CAIQVADSGANVLTF. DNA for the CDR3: TGTGCCATCCAGGTCGCGGATTCTGGGGCCAACGTCCTGACTTTC.

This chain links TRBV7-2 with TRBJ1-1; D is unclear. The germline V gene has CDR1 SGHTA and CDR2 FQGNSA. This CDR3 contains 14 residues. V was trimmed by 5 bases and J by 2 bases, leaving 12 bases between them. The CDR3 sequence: CASSLPGANTEAFF. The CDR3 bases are TGTGCCAGCAGCCTTCCCGGTGCTAACACTGAAGCTTTCTTT.

The CDR3, as DNA: TGCGCCAGCACCCCCCGGGGAACCTCCCAAACGGAAGCTGAAGCTTTCTTT. It encodes CASTPRGTSQTEAEAFF. V usage is TRBV5-1 and J usage is TRBJ1-1; D remains unclear. The CDR3 consists of 17 residues. Deletions cut 6 bases from V and 6 bases from J, with 27 bases between. The germline V gene encodes CDR1 SGHRS and CDR2 YFSETQ.

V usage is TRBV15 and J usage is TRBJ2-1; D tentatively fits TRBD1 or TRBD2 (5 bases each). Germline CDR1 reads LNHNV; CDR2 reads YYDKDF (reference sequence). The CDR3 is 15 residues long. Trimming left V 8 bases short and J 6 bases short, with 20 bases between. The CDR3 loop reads CATGSRVGPINEQFF. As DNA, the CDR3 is TGTGCCACCGGGTCACGGGTGGGACCAATCAATGAGCAGTTCTTC.

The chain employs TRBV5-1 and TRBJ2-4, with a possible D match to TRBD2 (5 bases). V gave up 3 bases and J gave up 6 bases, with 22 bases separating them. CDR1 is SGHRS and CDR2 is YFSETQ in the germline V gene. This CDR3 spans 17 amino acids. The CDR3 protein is CASSSTRRGFVGNIQYF. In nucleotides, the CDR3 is TGCGCCAGCAGCTCCACGAGGAGAGGGTTTGTCGGAAACATTCAGTACTTC.

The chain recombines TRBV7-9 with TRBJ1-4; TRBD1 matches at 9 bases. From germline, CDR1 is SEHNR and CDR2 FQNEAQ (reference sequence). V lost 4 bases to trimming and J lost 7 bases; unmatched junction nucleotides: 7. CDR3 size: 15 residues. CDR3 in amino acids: CASSSQTGGSEKLFF. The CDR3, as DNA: TGTGCCAGCAGCTCCCAGACAGGGGGGAGTGAAAAACTGTTTTTT.

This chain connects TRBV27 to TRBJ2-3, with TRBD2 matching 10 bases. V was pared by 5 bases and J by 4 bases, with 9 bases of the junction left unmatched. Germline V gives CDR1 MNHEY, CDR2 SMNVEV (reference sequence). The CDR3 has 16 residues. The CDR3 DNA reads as TGTGCCAGCAGTCCCCGTGGTAGCGGGGGGCCAGATACGCAGTATTTT. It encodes CASSPRGSGGPDTQYF.

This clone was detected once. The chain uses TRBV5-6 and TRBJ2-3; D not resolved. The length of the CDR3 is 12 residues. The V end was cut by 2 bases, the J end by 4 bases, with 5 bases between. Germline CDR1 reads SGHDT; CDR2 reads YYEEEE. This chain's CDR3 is CASSFLSDTQYF. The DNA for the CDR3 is TGTGCCAGCAGCTTTCTCTCAGATACGCAGTATTTT. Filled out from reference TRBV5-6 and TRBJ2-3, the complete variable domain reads DAGVTQSPTHLIKTRGQQVTLRCSPKSGHDTVSWYQQALGQGPQFIFQYYEEEERQRGNFPDRFSGHQFPNYSSELNVNALLLGDSALYLCASSFLSDTQYFGPGTRLTVL.

CDR3: CASSPRGGDTQYF. DNA of the CDR3: TGTGCCAGCAGCCCCCGGGGTGGAGATACGCAGTATTTT. The V call is TRBV11-2, the J call TRBJ2-3; D may be TRBD2 (5 bases). V lost 5 bases to trimming and J lost 5 bases, with 11 bases between them. CDR1 and CDR2 (germline): SGHAT, FQNNGV. The CDR3 has 13 amino acids.

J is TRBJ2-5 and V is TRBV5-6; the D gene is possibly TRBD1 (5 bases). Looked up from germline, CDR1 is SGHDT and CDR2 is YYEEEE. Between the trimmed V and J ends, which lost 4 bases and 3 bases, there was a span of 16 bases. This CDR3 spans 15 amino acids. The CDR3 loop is CASSADTPREETQYF. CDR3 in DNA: TGTGCCAGCAGCGCGGACACCCCCAGGGAAGAGACCCAGTACTTC.

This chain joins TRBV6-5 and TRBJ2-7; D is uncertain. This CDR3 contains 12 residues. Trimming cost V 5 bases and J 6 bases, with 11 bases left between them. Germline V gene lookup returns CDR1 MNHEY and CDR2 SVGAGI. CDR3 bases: TGTGCCAGCAGTACCCCTCCCCGCGAGCAGTACTTC. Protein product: CASSTPPREQYF.

The CDR3: CASSQDPSGGNEQFF. In DNA, the CDR3 is TGTGCCAGCAGCCAAGATCCCAGCGGGGGAAATGAGCAGTTCTTC. V usage is TRBV4-2 and J usage is TRBJ2-1, with TRBD2 matching 8 bases. The junction had 5 bases not matched to a gene; V was cut back by 0 bases and J by 7 bases. The germline gives CDR1 LGHNA, CDR2 YNFKEQ. The CDR3 spans 15 residues.

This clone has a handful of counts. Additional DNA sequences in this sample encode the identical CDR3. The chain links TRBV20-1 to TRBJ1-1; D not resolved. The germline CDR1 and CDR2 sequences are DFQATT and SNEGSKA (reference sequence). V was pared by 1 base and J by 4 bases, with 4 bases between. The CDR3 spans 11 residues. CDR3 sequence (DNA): TGCAGTGCTAGAGGGGGCACTGAAGCTTTCTTT. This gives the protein CSARGGTEAFF.

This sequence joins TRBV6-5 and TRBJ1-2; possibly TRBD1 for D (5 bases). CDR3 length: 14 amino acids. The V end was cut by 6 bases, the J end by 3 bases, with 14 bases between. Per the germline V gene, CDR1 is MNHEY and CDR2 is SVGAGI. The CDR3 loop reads CASSPTGTDYGYTF. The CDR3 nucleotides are TGTGCCAGCAGCCCTACTGGGACGGACTATGGCTACACCTTC.

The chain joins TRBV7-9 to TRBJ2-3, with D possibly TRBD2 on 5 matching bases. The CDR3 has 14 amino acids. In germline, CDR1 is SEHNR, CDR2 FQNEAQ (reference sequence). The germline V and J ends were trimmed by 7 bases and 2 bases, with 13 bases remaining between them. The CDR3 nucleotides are TGTGCCAGCACCAAACCCCGGGACACAGATACGCAGTATTTT. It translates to CASTKPRDTDTQYF.